What follows are 8 T cell receptor beta chains derived from one specimen sequenced in a study of T cell responses to AZD1222 COVID-19 vaccine. Only in-frame clones appear in the TCRdb table, and some are missing; sequencing was by immunoSEQ multiplex PCR. The data show some 150,000 clones, about 89% seen once. This specimen consisted of peripheral blood, obtained on day 0 of AZD1222 vaccination. Receptors originate from an adult in good health.

The chain has TRBV5-1 and TRBJ1-2; 8 bases are a match to TRBD1. J was trimmed by 4 bases and V by 4 bases; bases with no gene match: 9. The germline V gene encodes CDR1 SGHRS and CDR2 YFSETQ. The CDR3 has 15 residues. The CDR3 sequence is CASSPDRGRTYGYTF. The CDR3 DNA sequence: TGCGCCAGCAGCCCCGACAGGGGTAGGACCTATGGCTACACCTTC.

By share, this clone ranks as medium-sized (0.01 to 0.1%). This chain connects TRBV6-5 to TRBJ1-1; D is uncertain. Germline assignment: CDR1 MNHEY and CDR2 SVGAGI. V gave up 6 bases and J gave up 1 base, with 15 bases separating them. The CDR3 has 15 residues. The CDR3 nucleotides are TGTGCCAGCAGCTCCTATGGCAGGAAGAACACTGAAGCTTTCTTT. It specifies CASSSYGRKNTEAFF.

The rearrangement joins TRBV6-5 to TRBJ1-1, with unresolved D. The germline CDR1 and CDR2 sequences are MNHEY and SVGAGI. V gave up 7 bases and J gave up 5 bases, with 11 bases separating them. This CDR3 comprises 12 residues. The chain's CDR3 is CASNNGGTEAFF. CDR3 DNA: TGTGCCAGCAACAATGGAGGGACTGAAGCTTTCTTT.

The chain employs TRBV3-1 (or the pseudogene TRBV3-2) and TRBJ1-6, with unresolved D. The CDR3 has 13 amino acids. Germline V gene data show CDR1 as LGHDT and CDR2 as YNNKEL (reference sequence). The V gene lost 0 bases and the J gene lost 4 bases, with 1 base spanning the gap. This CDR3 is CASSQDYNSPLHF. CDR3 bases: TGTGCCAGCAGCCAAGATTATAATTCACCCCTCCACTTT.

The chain couples TRBV6-2 or TRBV6-3 to TRBJ1-2, with a possible D match to TRBD1 (6 bases). V was cut by 2 bases and J by 6 bases, with 10 bases left in between. There are 13 residues in the CDR3. Looked up from germline, CDR1 is MNHEY and CDR2 is SVGEGT. CDR3 nucleotide sequence: TGTGCCAGCAGTTACGTGGGGGCGGATGGCTACACCTTC. This codes for CASSYVGADGYTF.

This clone was seen only a few times. The chain combines TRBV30 with TRBJ1-6; 7 bases fit TRBD1. The germline V gene encodes CDR1 GTSNPN and CDR2 SVGIG (reference sequence). The CDR3 has 11 residues. V shed 5 bases and J 14 bases; nucleotides not matched to a gene: 6. CDR3 sequence: CAWRQGGTLHF. The CDR3 DNA is TGTGCCTGGCGTCAGGGGGGTACCCTCCACTTT.

CDR3 in DNA: TGTGCCAGCAGTGAATATGTTGGAAACACCATATATTTT. This sequence encodes CASSEYVGNTIYF. This chain uses TRBV25-1 with TRBJ1-3; no firm D call. The CDR3 sequence is 13 residues long. Germline V gene lookup returns CDR1 MGHDK and CDR2 SYGVNS. The V end was cut by 0 bases, the J end by 3 bases, with 3 bases between.

The gene calls are TRBV9 and TRBJ2-1; the match to TRBD1 covers 7 bases. This CDR3 comprises 14 residues. V lost 3 bases to trimming and J lost 2 bases; unmatched junction nucleotides: 2. From germline, CDR1 is SGDLS and CDR2 YYNGEE. In DNA, the CDR3 is TGTGCCAGCAGCGCCGGACAGGCCTACAATGAGCAGTTCTTC. It yields the protein CASSAGQAYNEQFF.